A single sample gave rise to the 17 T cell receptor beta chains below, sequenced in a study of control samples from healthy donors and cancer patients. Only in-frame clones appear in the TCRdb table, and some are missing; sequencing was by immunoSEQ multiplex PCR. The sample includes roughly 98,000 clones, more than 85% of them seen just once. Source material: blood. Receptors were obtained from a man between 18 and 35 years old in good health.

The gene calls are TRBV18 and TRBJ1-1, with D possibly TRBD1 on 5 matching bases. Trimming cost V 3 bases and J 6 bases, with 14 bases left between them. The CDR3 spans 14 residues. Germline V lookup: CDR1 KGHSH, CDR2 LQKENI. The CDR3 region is CASSPAFGGSEAFF. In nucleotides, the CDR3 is TGTGCCAGCTCACCGGCGTTCGGGGGTTCTGAAGCTTTCTTT.

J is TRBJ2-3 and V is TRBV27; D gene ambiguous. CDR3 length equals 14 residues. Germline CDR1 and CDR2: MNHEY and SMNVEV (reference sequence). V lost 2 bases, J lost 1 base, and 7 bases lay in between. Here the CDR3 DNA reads TGTGCCAGCAGTTTAATAGTCCGCACAGATACGCAGTATTTT. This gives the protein CASSLIVRTDTQYF.

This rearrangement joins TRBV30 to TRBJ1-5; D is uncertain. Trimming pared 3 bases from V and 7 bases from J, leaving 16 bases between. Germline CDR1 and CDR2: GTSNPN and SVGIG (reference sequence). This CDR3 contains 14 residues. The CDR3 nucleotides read TGTGCCTGGAGCCGCGGCCCGGGCGGGCAGCCCCAGCATTTT. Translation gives CAWSRGPGGQPQHF.

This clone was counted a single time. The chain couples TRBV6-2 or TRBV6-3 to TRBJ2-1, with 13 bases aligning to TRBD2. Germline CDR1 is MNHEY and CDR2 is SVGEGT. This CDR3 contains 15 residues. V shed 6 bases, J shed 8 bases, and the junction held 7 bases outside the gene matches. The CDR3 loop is CASSWTSGSRDEQFF. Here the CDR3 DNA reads TGTGCCAGCAGCTGGACTAGCGGGAGTAGGGATGAGCAGTTCTTC.

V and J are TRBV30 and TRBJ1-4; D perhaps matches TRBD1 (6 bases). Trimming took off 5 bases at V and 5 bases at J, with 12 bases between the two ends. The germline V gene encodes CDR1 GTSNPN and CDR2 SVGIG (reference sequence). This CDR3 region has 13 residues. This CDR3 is CAWQGTSNEKLFF. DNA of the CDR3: TGTGCCTGGCAGGGGACGTCGAATGAAAAACTGTTTTTT. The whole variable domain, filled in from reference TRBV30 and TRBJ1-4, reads SQTIHQWPATLVQPVGSPLSLECTVEGTSNPNLYWYRQAAGRGLQLLFYSVGIGQISSEVPQNLSASRPQDRQFILSSKKLLLSDSGFYLCAWQGTSNEKLFFGSGTQLSVL.

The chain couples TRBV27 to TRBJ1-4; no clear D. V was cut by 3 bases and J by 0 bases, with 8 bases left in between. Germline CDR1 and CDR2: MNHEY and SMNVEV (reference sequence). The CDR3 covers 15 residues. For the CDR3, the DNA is TGTGCCAGCAGTTTGGGTATCGCAACTAATGAAAAACTGTTTTTT. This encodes CASSLGIATNEKLFF. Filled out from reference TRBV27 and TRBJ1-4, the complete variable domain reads EAQVTQNPRYLITVTGKKLTVTCSQNMNHEYMSWYRQDPGLGLRQIYYSMNVEVTDKGDVPEGYKVSRKEKRNFPLILESPSPNQTSLYFCASSLGIATNEKLFFGSGTQLSVL.

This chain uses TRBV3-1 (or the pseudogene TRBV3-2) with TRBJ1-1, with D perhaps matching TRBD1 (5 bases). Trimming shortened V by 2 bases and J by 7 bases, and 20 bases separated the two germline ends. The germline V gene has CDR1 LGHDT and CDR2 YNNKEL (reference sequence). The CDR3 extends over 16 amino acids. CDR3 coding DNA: TGTGCCAGCAGCCAATACTTCGGCGGGGGAAGTGGTGAAGCTTTCTTT. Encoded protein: CASSQYFGGGSGEAFF.

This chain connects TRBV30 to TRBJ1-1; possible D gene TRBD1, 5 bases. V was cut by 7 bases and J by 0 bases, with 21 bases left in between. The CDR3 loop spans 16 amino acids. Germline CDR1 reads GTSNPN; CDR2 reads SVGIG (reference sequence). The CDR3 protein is CALGEGRWDLNTEAFF. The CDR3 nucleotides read TGTGCCTTGGGGGAGGGGCGATGGGACCTGAACACTGAAGCTTTCTTT.

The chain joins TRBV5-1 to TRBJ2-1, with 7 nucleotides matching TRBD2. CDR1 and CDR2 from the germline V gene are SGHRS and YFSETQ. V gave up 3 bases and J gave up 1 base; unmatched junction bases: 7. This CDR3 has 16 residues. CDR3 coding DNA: TGCGCCAGCAGCTCCCTTATGGGGGGGTCCTACAATGAGCAGTTCTTC. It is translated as CASSSLMGGSYNEQFF.

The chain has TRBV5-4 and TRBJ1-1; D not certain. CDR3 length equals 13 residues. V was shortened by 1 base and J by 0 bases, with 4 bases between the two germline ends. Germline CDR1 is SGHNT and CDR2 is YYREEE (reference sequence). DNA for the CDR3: TGTGCCAGCAGCTTGACGGTGAACACTGAAGCTTTCTTT. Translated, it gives CASSLTVNTEAFF.

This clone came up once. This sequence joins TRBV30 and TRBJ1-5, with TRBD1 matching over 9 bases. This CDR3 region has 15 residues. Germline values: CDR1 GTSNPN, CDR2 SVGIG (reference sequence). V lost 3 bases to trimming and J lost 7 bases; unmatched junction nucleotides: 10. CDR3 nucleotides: TGTGCCTGGAGAACTCCGGGACAGGGTAAGCAGCCCCAGCATTTT. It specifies CAWRTPGQGKQPQHF.

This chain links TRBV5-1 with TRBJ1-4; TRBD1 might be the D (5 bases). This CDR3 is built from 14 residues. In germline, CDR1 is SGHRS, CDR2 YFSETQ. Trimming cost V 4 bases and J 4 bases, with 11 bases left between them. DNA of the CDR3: TGCGCCAGCAGCCACGGGACGGGTAATGAAAAACTGTTTTTT. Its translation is CASSHGTGNEKLFF.

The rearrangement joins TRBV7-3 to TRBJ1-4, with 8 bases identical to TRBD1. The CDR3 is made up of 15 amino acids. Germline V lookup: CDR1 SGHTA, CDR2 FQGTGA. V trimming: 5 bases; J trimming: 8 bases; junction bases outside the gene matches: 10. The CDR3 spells CASSLAGGRGEKLFF. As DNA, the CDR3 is TGTGCCAGCAGCCTAGCAGGGGGCCGAGGGGAAAAACTGTTTTTT.

For the CDR3, the DNA is TGTGCCACCAGTGACCGCCCCGGGGGCGCGGGCACAGATACGCAGTATTTT. As protein: CATSDRPGGAGTDTQYF. The chain uses TRBV24-1 and TRBJ2-3; D is tentatively TRBD1 or TRBD2 (6 bases each). This CDR3 is built from 17 residues. Germline V gene sequence: CDR1 KGHDR, CDR2 SFDVKD. V dropped 4 bases and J dropped 1 base, with 17 bases sitting between them.

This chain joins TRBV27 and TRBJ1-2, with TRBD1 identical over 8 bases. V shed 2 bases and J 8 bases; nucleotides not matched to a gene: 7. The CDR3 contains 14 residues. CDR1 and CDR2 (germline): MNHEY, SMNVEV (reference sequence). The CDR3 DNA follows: TGTGCCAGCAGTTTAGGTCAGGGGGCCGGAGGCTACACCTTC. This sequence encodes CASSLGQGAGGYTF.

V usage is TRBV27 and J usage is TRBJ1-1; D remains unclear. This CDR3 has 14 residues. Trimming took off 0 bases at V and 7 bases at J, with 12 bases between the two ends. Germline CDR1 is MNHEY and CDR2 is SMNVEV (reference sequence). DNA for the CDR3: TGTGCCAGCAGTTTATCATCGCAAGGAATTGAAGCTTTCTTT. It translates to CASSLSSQGIEAFF.

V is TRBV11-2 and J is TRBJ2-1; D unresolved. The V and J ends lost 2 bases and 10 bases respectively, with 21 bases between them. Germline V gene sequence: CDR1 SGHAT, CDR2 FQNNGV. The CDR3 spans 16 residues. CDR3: CASSLIQNRPPLEQFF. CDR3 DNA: TGTGCCAGCAGCTTAATCCAGAACAGACCGCCTTTGGAGCAGTTCTTC.